A selection of T cell receptor beta chains follows, all from one sample in a study of blood T cell repertoires in COVID-19. Measured with immunoSEQ multiplex PCR; TCRdb has only the in-frame clones, and not every one. The sample holds about 150,000 clones; more than 75% are singletons and the top ten take about 2%. Sequences were obtained from peripheral blood. The receptor source for this set is a man between 65 and 85 years old with acute or convalescent COVID-19. CDR3s include the opening cysteine and the closing phenylalanine or tryptophan. D genes are given only for firm matches. Rows may omit the clone size; those that give it use once, few, many or a size class.

>TRBJ1-5|.|.|TRBV28
CASSLGRGLFQPQHF
TGTGCCAGCAGTTTAGGCAGAGGGTTGTTTCAGCCCCAGCATTTT
>TRBJ1-6|.|TRBD1|TRBV5-1
CASTTGQGSTPLHF
TGCGCCAGCACTACCGGACAGGGTTCGACACCCCTCCACTTT
>TRBJ2-1|.|TRBD2|TRBV19
CASRISGTSRDNEQFF
TGTGCCAGTAGGATTAGCGGGACTAGCCGCGACAATGAGCAGTTCTTC
>TRBJ2-5|.|.|TRBV10-3
CAISESKQGKTQYF
TGTGCCATCAGTGAGTCGAAACAGGGAAAGACCCAGTACTTC
>TRBJ1-1|.|TRBD1|TRBV29-1
CSVREQGAGAFF
TGCAGCGTTCGGGAACAGGGGGCTGGAGCTTTCTTT
>TRBJ1-2|.|.|TRBV28
CASSLWAGRNYGYTF
TGTGCCAGCAGTTTATGGGCGGGGAGGAACTATGGCTACACCTTC
>TRBJ1-1|once|.|TRBV5-4
CASSLRSREAFF
TGTGCCAGCAGCTTGCGGTCGAGGGAAGCTTTCTTT
>TRBJ2-3|.|.|TRBV6-1
CASSEARWVRISTDTQYF
TGTGCCAGCAGTGAAGCGAGGTGGGTCAGAATTAGCACAGATACGCAGTATTTT
>TRBJ1-6|.|.|TRBV28
CASGDDSPLHF
TGTGCCAGCGGAGACGATTCACCCCTCCACTTT
>TRBJ1-3|once|.|TRBV9
CASSAPIESSGNTIYF
TGTGCCAGCAGCGCTCCTATAGAGAGCTCTGGAAACACCATATATTTT
>TRBJ1-1|.|.|TRBV16
CASSQQGGTEAFF
TGTGCCAGCAGCCAACAGGGTGGCACTGAAGCTTTCTTT
>TRBJ1-1|.|.|TRBV2
CASKQVGTTEAFF
TGTGCCAGCAAACAGGTAGGAACCACTGAAGCTTTCTTT
>TRBJ2-5|.|.|TRBV5-1
CASSLAQGPQETQYF
TGCGCCAGCAGCTTGGCCCAGGGGCCTCAAGAGACCCAGTACTTC
>TRBJ2-7|.|.|TRBV29-1
CSASGSPSYEQYF
TGCAGCGCGTCCGGGAGCCCGTCCTACGAGCAGTACTTC
>TRBJ1-2|.|TRBD1|TRBV2
CASSPHPGTGYGYTF
TGTGCCAGCAGTCCTCACCCTGGGACAGGGTATGGCTACACCTTC
>TRBJ1-3|.|.|TRBV5-6
CASSLKRDYSGNTIYF
TGTGCCAGCAGCTTGAAACGGGACTACTCTGGAAACACCATATATTTT
>TRBJ1-2|.|.|TRBV9
CASSVGRGYTF
TGTGCCAGCAGCGTAGGACGGGGATACACCTTC
>TRBJ2-4|once|TRBD1|TRBV19
CASNAGRDRSCRQYF
TGTGCCAGTAACGCCGGCCGGGACAGATCATGCCGACAGTACTTC
>TRBJ1-1|few|TRBD1|TRBV28
CASGGQGPNTEAFF
TGTGCCAGCGGCGGACAGGGACCGAACACTGAAGCTTTCTTT
>TRBJ2-1|.|TRBD2|TRBV4-1
CASSQDAVGTSGINEQFF
TGCGCCAGCAGCCAAGATGCCGTCGGGACTAGCGGGATCAATGAGCAGTTCTTC
>TRBJ1-6|.|.|TRBV15
CATSRDKAASYNSPLHF
TGTGCCACCAGCAGAGACAAAGCGGCCTCCTATAATTCACCCCTCCACTTT
>TRBJ1-4|.|TRBD1|TRBV28
CASSSRQGALEKLFF
TGTGCCAGCAGTTCCCGACAGGGGGCGCTTGAAAAACTGTTTTTT
>TRBJ2-3|.|TRBD2|TRBV4-2
CASSQNIAGETDTQYF
TGTGCCAGCAGCCAAAACATAGCGGGAGAAACAGATACGCAGTATTTT
>TRBJ2-3|.|.|TRBV6-5
CASSPGLYTDTQYF
TGTGCCAGCAGTCCGGGACTCTACACAGATACGCAGTATTTT